This T cell receptor beta chain was captured by sequencing in a study of blood T cell repertoires in COVID-19. As for the study in general: PBMCs, B-cell-depleted T cells, or T cells were the source of the cDNA or gDNA that made up the material.

J lost 0 bases, V lost 5 bases, and 10 bases had no gene match. Per germline, CDR1 MDHEN and CDR2 SYDVKM. The CDR3 is made up of 17 amino acids. Methods used by the authors: Counts of nucleated cells, estimated from reference gene primer amplification, were obtained. The table came from immunoSEQ multiplex PCR; TCRdb's copy has only in-frame clones and leaves some out. V and J calls and clone size follow that table, whereas D and trimming were derived from the DNA. The sample has some 77,000 clones; nearly 90% are singletons. The receptor was isolated from an elderly woman with active or convalescent COVID-19. The source material was peripheral blood. V is TRBV28 and J is TRBJ1-2; 9 bases map to TRBD1. The DNA of the CDR3 is TGTGCCAGCAGTCCGTCGACAGGGGGGTTATCTAACTATGGCTACACCTTC. It is translated as CASSPSTGGLSNYGYTF.